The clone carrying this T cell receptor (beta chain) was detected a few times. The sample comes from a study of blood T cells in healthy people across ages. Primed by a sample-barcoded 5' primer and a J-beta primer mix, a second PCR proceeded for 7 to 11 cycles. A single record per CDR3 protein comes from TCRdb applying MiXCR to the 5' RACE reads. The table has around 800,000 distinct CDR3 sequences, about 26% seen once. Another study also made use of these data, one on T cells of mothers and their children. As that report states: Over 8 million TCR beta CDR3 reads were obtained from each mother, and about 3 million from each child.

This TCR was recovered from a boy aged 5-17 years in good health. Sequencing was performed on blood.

The CDR3 reads CSVARRLGRETQYF. CDR3 DNA sequence: TGCAGCGTAGCCCGGCGACTAGGTCGAGAGACCCAGTACTTC. This chain connects TRBV29-1 to TRBJ2-1; weak D call: TRBD2 (6 bases). TRBJ2-5 matches the DNA end more closely, so the J call is doubtful. Germline V gene data show CDR1 as SQVTM and CDR2 as ANQGSEA. The CDR3 has 14 amino acids.